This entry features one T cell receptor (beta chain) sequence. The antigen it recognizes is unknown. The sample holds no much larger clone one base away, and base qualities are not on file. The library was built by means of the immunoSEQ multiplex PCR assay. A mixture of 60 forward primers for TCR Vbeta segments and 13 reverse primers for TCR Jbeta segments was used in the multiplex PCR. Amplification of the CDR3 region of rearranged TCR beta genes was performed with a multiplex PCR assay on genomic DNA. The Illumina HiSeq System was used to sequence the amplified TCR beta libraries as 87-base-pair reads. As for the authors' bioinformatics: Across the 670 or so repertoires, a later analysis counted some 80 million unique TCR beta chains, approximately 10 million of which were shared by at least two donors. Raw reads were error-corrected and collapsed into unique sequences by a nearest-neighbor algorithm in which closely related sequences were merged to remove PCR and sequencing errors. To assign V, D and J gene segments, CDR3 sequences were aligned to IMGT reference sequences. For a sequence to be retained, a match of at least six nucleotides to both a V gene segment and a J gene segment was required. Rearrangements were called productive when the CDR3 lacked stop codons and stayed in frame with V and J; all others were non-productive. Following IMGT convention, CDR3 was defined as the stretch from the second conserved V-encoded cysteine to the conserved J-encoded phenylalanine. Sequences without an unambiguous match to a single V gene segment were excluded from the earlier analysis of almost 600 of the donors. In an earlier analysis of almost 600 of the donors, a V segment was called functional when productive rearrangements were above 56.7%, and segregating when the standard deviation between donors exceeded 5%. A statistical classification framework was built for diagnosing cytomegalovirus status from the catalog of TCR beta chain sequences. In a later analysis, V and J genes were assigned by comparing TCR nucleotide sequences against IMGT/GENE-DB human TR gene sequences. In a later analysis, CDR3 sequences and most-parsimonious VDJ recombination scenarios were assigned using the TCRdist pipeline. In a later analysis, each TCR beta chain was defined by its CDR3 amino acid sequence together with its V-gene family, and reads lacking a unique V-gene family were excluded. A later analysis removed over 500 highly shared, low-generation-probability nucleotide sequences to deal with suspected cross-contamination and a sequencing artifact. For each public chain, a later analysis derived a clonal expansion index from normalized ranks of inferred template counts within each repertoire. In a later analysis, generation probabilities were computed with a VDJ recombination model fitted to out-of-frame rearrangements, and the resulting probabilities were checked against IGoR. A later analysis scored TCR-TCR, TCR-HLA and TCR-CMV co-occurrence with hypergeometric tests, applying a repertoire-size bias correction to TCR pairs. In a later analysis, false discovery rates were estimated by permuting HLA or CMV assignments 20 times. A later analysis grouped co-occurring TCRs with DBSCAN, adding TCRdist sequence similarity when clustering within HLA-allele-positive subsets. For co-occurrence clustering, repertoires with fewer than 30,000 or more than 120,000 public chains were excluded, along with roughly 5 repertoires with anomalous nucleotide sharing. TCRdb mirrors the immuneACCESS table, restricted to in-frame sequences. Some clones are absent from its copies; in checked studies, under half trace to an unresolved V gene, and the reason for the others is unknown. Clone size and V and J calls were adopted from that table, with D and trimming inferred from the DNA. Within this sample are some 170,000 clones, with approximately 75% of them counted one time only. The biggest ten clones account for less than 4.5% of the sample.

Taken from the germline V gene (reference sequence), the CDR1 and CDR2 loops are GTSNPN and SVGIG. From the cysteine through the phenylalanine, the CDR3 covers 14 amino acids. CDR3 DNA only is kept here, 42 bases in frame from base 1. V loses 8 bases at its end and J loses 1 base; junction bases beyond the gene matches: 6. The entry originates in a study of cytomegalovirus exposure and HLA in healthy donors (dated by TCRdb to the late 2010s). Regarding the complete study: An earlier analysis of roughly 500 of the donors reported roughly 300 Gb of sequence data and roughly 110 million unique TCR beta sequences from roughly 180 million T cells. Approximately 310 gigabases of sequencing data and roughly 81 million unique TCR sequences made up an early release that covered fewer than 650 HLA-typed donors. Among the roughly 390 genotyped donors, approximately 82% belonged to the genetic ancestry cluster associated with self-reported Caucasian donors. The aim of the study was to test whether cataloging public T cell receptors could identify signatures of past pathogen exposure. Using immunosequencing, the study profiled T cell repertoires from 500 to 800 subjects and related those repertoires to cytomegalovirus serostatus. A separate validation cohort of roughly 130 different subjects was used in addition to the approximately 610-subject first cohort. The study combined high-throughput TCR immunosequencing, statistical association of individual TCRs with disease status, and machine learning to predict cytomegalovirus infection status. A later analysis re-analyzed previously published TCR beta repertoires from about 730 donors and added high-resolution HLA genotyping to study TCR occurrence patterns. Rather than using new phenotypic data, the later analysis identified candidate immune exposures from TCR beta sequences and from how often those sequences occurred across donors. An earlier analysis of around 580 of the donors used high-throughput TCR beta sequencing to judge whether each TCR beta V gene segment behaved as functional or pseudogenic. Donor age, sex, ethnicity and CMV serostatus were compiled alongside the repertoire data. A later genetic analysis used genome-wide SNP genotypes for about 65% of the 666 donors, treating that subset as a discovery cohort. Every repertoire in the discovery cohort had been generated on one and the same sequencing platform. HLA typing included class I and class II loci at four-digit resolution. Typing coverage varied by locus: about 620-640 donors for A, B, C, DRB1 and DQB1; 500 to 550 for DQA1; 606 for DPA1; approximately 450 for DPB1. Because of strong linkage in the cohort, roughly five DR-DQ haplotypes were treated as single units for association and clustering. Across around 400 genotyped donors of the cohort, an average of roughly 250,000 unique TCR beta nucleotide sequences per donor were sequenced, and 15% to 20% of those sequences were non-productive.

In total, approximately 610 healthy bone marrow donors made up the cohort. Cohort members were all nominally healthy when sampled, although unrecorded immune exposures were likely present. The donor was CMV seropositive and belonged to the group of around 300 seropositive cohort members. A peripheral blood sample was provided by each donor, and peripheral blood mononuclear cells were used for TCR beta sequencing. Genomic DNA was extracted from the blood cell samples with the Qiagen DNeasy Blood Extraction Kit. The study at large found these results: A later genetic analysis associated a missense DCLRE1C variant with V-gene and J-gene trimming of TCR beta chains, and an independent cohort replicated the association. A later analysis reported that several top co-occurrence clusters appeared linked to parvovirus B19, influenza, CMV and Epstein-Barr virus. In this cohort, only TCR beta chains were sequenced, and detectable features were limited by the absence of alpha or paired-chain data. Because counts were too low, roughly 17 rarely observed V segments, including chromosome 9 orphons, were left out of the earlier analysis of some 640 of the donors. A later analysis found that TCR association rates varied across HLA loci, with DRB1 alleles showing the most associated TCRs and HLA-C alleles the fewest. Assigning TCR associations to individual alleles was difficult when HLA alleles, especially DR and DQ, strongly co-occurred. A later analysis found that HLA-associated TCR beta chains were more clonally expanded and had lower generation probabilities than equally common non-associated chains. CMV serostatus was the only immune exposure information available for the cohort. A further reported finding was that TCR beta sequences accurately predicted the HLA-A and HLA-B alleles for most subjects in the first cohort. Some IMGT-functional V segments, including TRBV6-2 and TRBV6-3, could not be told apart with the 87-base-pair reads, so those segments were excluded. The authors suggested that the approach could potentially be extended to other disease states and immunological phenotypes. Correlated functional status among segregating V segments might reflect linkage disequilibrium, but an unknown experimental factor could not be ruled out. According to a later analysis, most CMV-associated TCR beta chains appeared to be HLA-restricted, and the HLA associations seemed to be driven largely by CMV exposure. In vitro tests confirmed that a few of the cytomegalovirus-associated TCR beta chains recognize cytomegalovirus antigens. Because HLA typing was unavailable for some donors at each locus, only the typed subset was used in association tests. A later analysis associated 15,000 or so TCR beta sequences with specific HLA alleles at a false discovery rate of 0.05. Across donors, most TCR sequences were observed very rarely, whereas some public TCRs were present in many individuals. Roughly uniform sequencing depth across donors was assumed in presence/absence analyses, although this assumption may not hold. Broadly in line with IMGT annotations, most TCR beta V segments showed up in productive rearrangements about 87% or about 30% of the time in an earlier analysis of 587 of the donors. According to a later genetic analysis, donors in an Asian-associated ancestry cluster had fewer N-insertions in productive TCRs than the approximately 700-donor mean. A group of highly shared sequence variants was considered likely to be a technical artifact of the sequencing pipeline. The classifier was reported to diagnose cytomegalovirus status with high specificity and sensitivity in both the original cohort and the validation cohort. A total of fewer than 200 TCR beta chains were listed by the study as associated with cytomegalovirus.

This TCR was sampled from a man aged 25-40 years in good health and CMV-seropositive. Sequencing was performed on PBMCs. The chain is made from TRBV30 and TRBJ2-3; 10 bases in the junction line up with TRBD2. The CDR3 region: CAVSSGGGTDTQYF. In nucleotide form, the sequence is TGTGCCGTATCTAGCGGGGGAGGCACAGATACGCAGTATTTT.